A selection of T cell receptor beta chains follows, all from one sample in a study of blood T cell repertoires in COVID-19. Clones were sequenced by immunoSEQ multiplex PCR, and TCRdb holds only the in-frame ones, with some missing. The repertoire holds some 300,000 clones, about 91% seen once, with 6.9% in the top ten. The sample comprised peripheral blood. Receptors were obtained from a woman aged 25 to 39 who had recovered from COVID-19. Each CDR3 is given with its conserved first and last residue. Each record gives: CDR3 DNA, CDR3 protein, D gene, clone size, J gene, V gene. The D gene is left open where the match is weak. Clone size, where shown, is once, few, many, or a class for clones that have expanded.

DNA: TGCGCCAGCAGCTTGGCTAGTTACCAAGAGACCCAGTACTTC
CDR3: CASSLASYQETQYF
D: NA
size: NA
J: TRBJ2-5
V: TRBV5-1

DNA: TGTGCCAGCAGCTTAGGGGGGGTTGATGAAAAACTGTTTTTT
CDR3: CASSLGGVDEKLFF
D: NA
size: NA
J: TRBJ1-4
V: TRBV7-7

DNA: TGTGCCAGCAGCCGGGGGGGACCCTTTAGCACAGATACGCAGTATTTT
CDR3: CASSRGGPFSTDTQYF
D: TRBD2
size: NA
J: TRBJ2-3
V: TRBV3-1/TRBV3-2

DNA: TGTGCCAGCCGCCTGGGACTAGCGAATAATGAGCAGTTCTTC
CDR3: CASRLGLANNEQFF
D: TRBD2
size: NA
J: TRBJ2-1
V: TRBV2

DNA: TGTGCCAGCAGCTCCGTTCGGACTAGCCTAGAAGAGACCCAGTACTTC
CDR3: CASSSVRTSLEETQYF
D: TRBD2
size: NA
J: TRBJ2-5
V: TRBV7-2

DNA: TGTGCCAGCAGAGAGGGGGCGAAGCCTGAAGCTTTCTTT
CDR3: CASREGAKPEAFF
D: TRBD1
size: NA
J: TRBJ1-1
V: TRBV25-1

DNA: TGTGCCAGCAGCTTAGAACCGGGGAAAGATGCCTACACCTTC
CDR3: CASSLEPGKDAYTF
D: NA
size: NA
J: TRBJ1-2
V: TRBV7-2

DNA: TGTGCCAGCAGTGAAGACCAACAGGCCGACACTGAAGCTTTCTTT
CDR3: CASSEDQQADTEAFF
D: NA
size: NA
J: TRBJ1-1
V: TRBV2

DNA: TGCAGCGCAGCCGGGGGGCAGCAGTACTTC
CDR3: CSAAGGQQYF
D: NA
size: NA
J: TRBJ2-7
V: TRBV20-1

DNA: TGTGCCAGCAGCGACATACGTGGGGGCGACTATGGCTACACCTTC
CDR3: CASSDIRGGDYGYTF
D: NA
size: NA
J: TRBJ1-2
V: TRBV9

DNA: TGTGCCAGCAGCTTACTGGGACAGGGAAATTCACCCCTCCACTTT
CDR3: CASSLLGQGNSPLHF
D: TRBD1
size: NA
J: TRBJ1-6
V: TRBV7-3

DNA: TGTGCCAGCAGCGAGGGTCGGAACACTGAAGCTTTCTTT
CDR3: CASSEGRNTEAFF
D: NA
size: NA
J: TRBJ1-1
V: TRBV11-3

DNA: TGTGCCAGCAGGCAAACAGGGCAAGAGACCCAGTACTTC
CDR3: CASRQTGQETQYF
D: NA
size: NA
J: TRBJ2-5
V: TRBV27

DNA: TGCAGCGTTGAAAGAGCGGGAGTAAATGAGCAGTTCTTC
CDR3: CSVERAGVNEQFF
D: TRBD2
size: NA
J: TRBJ2-1
V: TRBV29-1

DNA: TGTGCCAGCAGTTTTATCAGAAACACCGGGGAGCTGTTTTTT
CDR3: CASSFIRNTGELFF
D: NA
size: few
J: TRBJ2-2
V: TRBV27

DNA: TGTGCCAGCAGGAGAATACAGGGCTACGAGCAGTACTTC
CDR3: CASRRIQGYEQYF
D: NA
size: NA
J: TRBJ2-7
V: TRBV28

DNA: TGCGCCCTTTTGGGGACAGGGATTTGTACCAATCAGCCCCAGCATTTT
CDR3: CALLGTGICTNQPQHF
D: TRBD1
size: NA
J: TRBJ1-5
V: TRBV4-1

DNA: TGTGCCACCTCCGGGACTCACAATGAGCAGTTCTTC
CDR3: CATSGTHNEQFF
D: NA
size: NA
J: TRBJ2-1
V: TRBV5-4

DNA: TGCGCCAGCAGCTTGGCCGCAGGGATAGAGACCCAGTACTTC
CDR3: CASSLAAGIETQYF
D: NA
size: NA
J: TRBJ2-5
V: TRBV5-1

DNA: TGTGCCAGCAGTTCCCAGGGCTCACCCCTCCACTTT
CDR3: CASSSQGSPLHF
D: NA
size: few
J: TRBJ1-6
V: TRBV27

DNA: TGTGCCAGTAGTATTTCCCTAACAGGGCGATCCTCCTACGAGCAGTACTTC
CDR3: CASSISLTGRSSYEQYF
D: NA
size: NA
J: TRBJ2-7
V: TRBV19

DNA: TGCGCCAGCAGCCAAGTGTGGCAGGGTAGCACTGAAGCTTTCTTT
CDR3: CASSQVWQGSTEAFF
D: NA
size: few
J: TRBJ1-1
V: TRBV4-3

DNA: TGTGCCAGCTCACCAAGTACTAGCGGGGGCCCTACCAAAAACATTCAGTACTTC
CDR3: CASSPSTSGGPTKNIQYF
D: TRBD2
size: NA
J: TRBJ2-4
V: TRBV18

DNA: TGTGCCAGCAGCCCGCGAGGTACTAGCGGGGGTTATAGCACAGATACGCAGTATTTT
CDR3: CASSPRGTSGGYSTDTQYF
D: TRBD2
size: NA
J: TRBJ2-3
V: TRBV9

DNA: TGTGCCAGCAGCCAAAAGATCGGCGGGTCACCCCTCCACTTT
CDR3: CASSQKIGGSPLHF
D: NA
size: NA
J: TRBJ1-6
V: TRBV3-1/TRBV3-2

DNA: TGCGCCAGCAGCCAAGATGTAACGGAGCAAGAGACCCAGTACTTC
CDR3: CASSQDVTEQETQYF
D: NA
size: NA
J: TRBJ2-5
V: TRBV4-3

DNA: TGTGCCAGCACTGGCGGAGACCTTGGCTACACCTTC
CDR3: CASTGGDLGYTF
D: NA
size: NA
J: TRBJ1-2
V: TRBV9

DNA: TGTGCCAGCAGCGATCAGAGGGATGAAGCTTTCTTT
CDR3: CASSDQRDEAFF
D: NA
size: NA
J: TRBJ1-1
V: TRBV7-8

DNA: TGTGCCAGCAGTGCGGAGGCAGATCAGCCCCAGCATTTT
CDR3: CASSAEADQPQHF
D: NA
size: few
J: TRBJ1-5
V: TRBV2

DNA: TGTGCCAGCAGCTTACGCCCGCGGGGGGGGTACACAGATACGCAGTATTTT
CDR3: CASSLRPRGGYTDTQYF
D: TRBD2
size: NA
J: TRBJ2-3
V: TRBV7-2

DNA: TGCGCCAGCAGCGGACAGCAGAACACTGAAGCTTTCTTT
CDR3: CASSGQQNTEAFF
D: NA
size: NA
J: TRBJ1-1
V: TRBV5-1